Sequencing of this T cell receptor beta chain was carried out in a study of blood T cell repertoires in COVID-19. Sequencing was performed with immunoSEQ multiplex PCR; in TCRdb, only in-frame clones are kept and a portion is missing. The sample has fewer than 350,000 clones, around 93% seen once. The CDR3 runs 15 residues. CDR1 is SGHKS, CDR2 YYEKEE, per germline (reference sequence). The V and J ends lost 3 bases and 5 bases respectively, with 14 bases between them. Sequenced: PBMCs or T cells enriched from blood (not recorded which). The rearrangement links TRBV5-5 to TRBJ2-2; possible D gene TRBD1, 5 bases. The clonotype originates from a man aged 40-55 years who had been exposed to COVID-19. CDR3 sequence (DNA): TGTGCCAGCAGCTCACGTTTGCAGGGAACCGGGGAGCTGTTTTTT. Translated, it gives CASSSRLQGTGELFF.